A selection of T cell receptor beta chains follows, all from one sample in a study of cytomegalovirus exposure and HLA in healthy donors. Sequenced by immunoSEQ multiplex PCR; TCRdb stores in-frame clones only, minus some. The sample carries approximately 160,000 clones, more than 65% recorded once. Sequencing was done on a sample of PBMCs. These receptors were taken from a man aged 50 or older in good health and CMV-seropositive. Both conserved end residues are part of each CDR3. A D gene is named only where the DNA matches it firmly. Not every row has a clone size; where given, it reads once, few, many or a size class.

CDR3aa: CASSLDGLYGYTF
CDR3nt: TGCGCCAGCAGCTTGGACGGACTCTATGGCTACACCTTC
v_gene: TRBV4-1
d_gene: -
len: 13
j_gene: TRBJ1-2
abundance: -

CDR3aa: CASSLDGGQPQHF
CDR3nt: TGCGCCAGCAGCTTGGACGGGGGACAGCCCCAGCATTTT
v_gene: TRBV5-1
d_gene: -
len: 13
j_gene: TRBJ1-5
abundance: -

CDR3aa: CASSLAGRETQYF
CDR3nt: TGTGCCAGCAGCCTAGCGGGGAGAGAGACCCAGTACTTC
v_gene: TRBV27
d_gene: TRBD2
len: 13
j_gene: TRBJ2-5
abundance: once

CDR3aa: CASSFGHGNSPLHF
CDR3nt: TGCGCCAGCAGCTTTGGACACGGGAATTCACCCCTCCACTTT
v_gene: TRBV5-1
d_gene: -
len: 14
j_gene: TRBJ1-6
abundance: -

CDR3aa: CASSSPYRGAGYNEQFF
CDR3nt: TGTGCCAGCAGCTCCCCTTACAGGGGCGCGGGGTACAATGAGCAGTTCTTC
v_gene: TRBV7-9
d_gene: -
len: 17
j_gene: TRBJ2-1
abundance: -

CDR3aa: CASSEDRAGPQHF
CDR3nt: TGTGCCAGCAGTGAAGACAGGGCAGGGCCCCAGCATTTT
v_gene: TRBV6-1
d_gene: -
len: 13
j_gene: TRBJ1-5
abundance: few

CDR3aa: CASSQVGQGYEQYF
CDR3nt: TGTGCCAGCAGCCAAGTGGGACAGGGCTACGAGCAGTACTTC
v_gene: TRBV4-2
d_gene: TRBD1
len: 14
j_gene: TRBJ2-7
abundance: -

CDR3aa: CASSPTGLAGGPSYNEQFF
CDR3nt: TGCGCCAGCAGTCCCACGGGACTAGCGGGGGGGCCCTCCTACAATGAGCAGTTCTTC
v_gene: TRBV10-2
d_gene: TRBD2
len: 19
j_gene: TRBJ2-1
abundance: once

CDR3aa: CASSPRVGGYNEQFF
CDR3nt: TGTGCCAGCAGCCCCAGGGTGGGGGGCTACAATGAGCAGTTCTTC
v_gene: TRBV28
d_gene: -
len: 15
j_gene: TRBJ2-1
abundance: -

CDR3aa: CASSYLIAGEGEQFF
CDR3nt: TGTGCCAGCAGTTACTTGATCGCCGGGGAGGGTGAGCAGTTCTTC
v_gene: TRBV6-5
d_gene: TRBD2
len: 15
j_gene: TRBJ2-1
abundance: few

CDR3aa: CASSQRGGNTGELFF
CDR3nt: TGCGCCAGCAGCCAGAGAGGCGGAAACACCGGGGAGCTGTTTTTT
v_gene: TRBV4-1
d_gene: -
len: 15
j_gene: TRBJ2-2
abundance: -

CDR3aa: CASSIATSQGEGAFF
CDR3nt: TGTGCCAGCAGCATTGCGACATCACAGGGCGAAGGGGCTTTCTTT
v_gene: TRBV5-6
d_gene: -
len: 15
j_gene: TRBJ1-1
abundance: -

CDR3aa: CASSTRLGANTGELFF
CDR3nt: TGTGCCAGCAGTACTCGACTAGGCGCGAACACCGGGGAGCTGTTTTTT
v_gene: TRBV28
d_gene: -
len: 16
j_gene: TRBJ2-2
abundance: -

CDR3aa: CASSWTPGNEKLFF
CDR3nt: TGCGCCAGCAGCTGGACACCCGGAAATGAAAAACTGTTTTTT
v_gene: TRBV5-1
d_gene: -
len: 14
j_gene: TRBJ1-4
abundance: -

CDR3aa: CASSFYRDTEAFF
CDR3nt: TGTGCCAGCAGCTTCTACAGGGACACTGAAGCTTTCTTT
v_gene: TRBV11-2
d_gene: -
len: 13
j_gene: TRBJ1-1
abundance: -

CDR3aa: CASSPQPGHPYNEQFF
CDR3nt: TGTGCCAGCAGTCCTCAGCCGGGACATCCCTACAATGAGCAGTTCTTC
v_gene: TRBV27
d_gene: -
len: 16
j_gene: TRBJ2-1
abundance: few

CDR3aa: CASSGTGVNTGELFF
CDR3nt: TGTGCCAGCAGCGGGACAGGGGTGAACACCGGGGAGCTGTTTTTT
v_gene: TRBV11-3
d_gene: TRBD1
len: 15
j_gene: TRBJ2-2
abundance: -

CDR3aa: CASSWSGGWEREEQYF
CDR3nt: TGTGCCAGCAGCTGGAGCGGTGGGTGGGAAAGGGAAGAGCAGTACTTC
v_gene: TRBV7-2
d_gene: -
len: 16
j_gene: TRBJ2-7
abundance: -

CDR3aa: CASSKDRGTYGYTF
CDR3nt: TGTGCCAGCAGCAAGGACAGGGGGACCTATGGCTACACCTTC
v_gene: TRBV7-8
d_gene: TRBD1
len: 14
j_gene: TRBJ1-2
abundance: -

CDR3aa: CASSQGLAGPGEQFF
CDR3nt: TGCGCCAGCAGCCAAGGACTAGCGGGGCCTGGGGAGCAGTTCTTC
v_gene: TRBV4-1
d_gene: TRBD2
len: 15
j_gene: TRBJ2-1
abundance: few

CDR3aa: CASSGRGGSTDTQYF
CDR3nt: TGCGCCAGCAGCGGACGGGGGGGTAGCACAGATACGCAGTATTTT
v_gene: TRBV5-1
d_gene: TRBD2
len: 15
j_gene: TRBJ2-3
abundance: few

CDR3aa: CASSLWVAGGETDTQYF
CDR3nt: TGTGCCAGCAGTTTATGGGTAGCGGGAGGTGAAACAGATACGCAGTATTTT
v_gene: TRBV27
d_gene: TRBD2
len: 17
j_gene: TRBJ2-3
abundance: -

CDR3aa: CAIRDLEAGLYF
CDR3nt: TGTGCCATCCGGGACCTTGAAGCGGGGCTGTACTTC
v_gene: TRBV2
d_gene: TRBD2
len: 12
j_gene: TRBJ2-7
abundance: once

CDR3aa: CASSADRGPNYGYTF
CDR3nt: TGTGCCAGCAGTGCAGACAGGGGGCCTAACTATGGCTACACCTTC
v_gene: TRBV27
d_gene: TRBD1
len: 15
j_gene: TRBJ1-2
abundance: -

CDR3aa: CASSYRDRGDTEAFF
CDR3nt: TGTGCCAGCAGCTACCGGGACAGGGGAGACACTGAAGCTTTCTTT
v_gene: TRBV5-6
d_gene: TRBD1
len: 15
j_gene: TRBJ1-1
abundance: -

CDR3aa: CAVRPPGQGNYGYTF
CDR3nt: TGTGCCGTCCGGCCCCCGGGACAGGGTAACTATGGCTACACCTTC
v_gene: TRBV6-6
d_gene: TRBD1
len: 15
j_gene: TRBJ1-2
abundance: -

CDR3aa: CATSSPRGTPSYEQYF
CDR3nt: TGTGCCACCAGCAGCCCACGTGGGACACCTTCCTACGAGCAGTACTTC
v_gene: TRBV15
d_gene: -
len: 16
j_gene: TRBJ2-7
abundance: once

CDR3aa: CASSEQAGTYEQYF
CDR3nt: TGTGCCAGCAGTGAACAAGCGGGTACCTACGAGCAGTACTTC
v_gene: TRBV6-1
d_gene: -
len: 14
j_gene: TRBJ2-7
abundance: -

CDR3aa: CASSPPGGGFGEQFF
CDR3nt: TGTGCTAGCAGCCCGCCGGGAGGGGGGTTTGGTGAGCAGTTCTTC
v_gene: TRBV7-7
d_gene: TRBD2
len: 15
j_gene: TRBJ2-1
abundance: -

CDR3aa: CASSLQGRYEQYF
CDR3nt: TGTGCCAGCAGTCTACAGGGGCGCTACGAGCAGTACTTC
v_gene: TRBV27
d_gene: TRBD1
len: 13
j_gene: TRBJ2-7
abundance: -

CDR3aa: CASSPGDEQYF
CDR3nt: TGTGCCAGCTCACCGGGAGACGAGCAGTACTTC
v_gene: TRBV18
d_gene: -
len: 11
j_gene: TRBJ2-7
abundance: -

CDR3aa: CASSSQGGAYGYTF
CDR3nt: TGTGCCAGCAGCTCGCAAGGTGGAGCCTATGGCTACACCTTC
v_gene: TRBV7-2
d_gene: -
len: 14
j_gene: TRBJ1-2
abundance: -

CDR3aa: CASSVAPITDTIYF
CDR3nt: TGTGCCAGCAGCGTAGCCCCGATCACGGACACCATATATTTT
v_gene: TRBV9
d_gene: -
len: 14
j_gene: TRBJ1-3
abundance: once

CDR3aa: CASSGEIYTDTQYF
CDR3nt: TGTGCCAGCAGCGGGGAGATTTACACAGATACGCAGTATTTT
v_gene: TRBV5-4
d_gene: -
len: 14
j_gene: TRBJ2-3
abundance: -

CDR3aa: CASSQSEAARAETQYF
CDR3nt: TGCGCCAGCAGTCAATCGGAAGCGGCCCGTGCGGAGACCCAGTACTTC
v_gene: TRBV23-1
d_gene: -
len: 16
j_gene: TRBJ2-5
abundance: few

CDR3aa: CASSLDATNYGYTF
CDR3nt: TGTGCCAGCAGCTTAGACGCGACAAACTATGGCTACACCTTC
v_gene: TRBV7-9
d_gene: -
len: 14
j_gene: TRBJ1-2
abundance: -

CDR3aa: CASSEYEGAGYNEQFF
CDR3nt: TGTGCCAGCAGCGAGTACGAGGGGGCCGGCTACAATGAGCAGTTCTTC
v_gene: TRBV9
d_gene: TRBD1
len: 16
j_gene: TRBJ2-1
abundance: -

CDR3aa: CASRGQGKATEAFF
CDR3nt: TGTGCCAGCAGGGGTCAGGGGAAAGCCACTGAAGCTTTCTTT
v_gene: TRBV9
d_gene: -
len: 14
j_gene: TRBJ1-1
abundance: -

CDR3aa: CASSQETGAPEAFF
CDR3nt: TGCGCCAGCAGTCAAGAGACAGGGGCTCCTGAAGCTTTCTTT
v_gene: TRBV23-1
d_gene: TRBD1
len: 14
j_gene: TRBJ1-1
abundance: -

CDR3aa: CASSFFAGVGDTQYF
CDR3nt: TGTGCCAGCAGTTTCTTTGCGGGAGTTGGAGATACGCAGTATTTT
v_gene: TRBV27
d_gene: TRBD2
len: 15
j_gene: TRBJ2-3
abundance: -

CDR3aa: CASSLGTGRDEKLFF
CDR3nt: TGCGCCAGCAGCTTGGGCACAGGGAGGGATGAAAAACTGTTTTTT
v_gene: TRBV5-1
d_gene: -
len: 15
j_gene: TRBJ1-4
abundance: -

CDR3aa: CASQVNRNEKLFF
CDR3nt: TGTGCCAGCCAGGTAAACAGGAATGAAAAACTGTTTTTT
v_gene: TRBV6-1
d_gene: -
len: 13
j_gene: TRBJ1-4
abundance: -